This TCR beta chain derives from a study of Graves' ophthalmopathy and Graves' hyperthyroidism. The study, taken as a whole, reports: With almost 90% sensitivity and approximately 79% specificity, a 13-signature model separated ophthalmopathy from stable hyperthyroidism. The blood repertoire also included most expanded thyroid clonotypes above 0.001 frequency.

In the case of this clonotype: Its antigen is unknown.

Trimming took 8 bases from V and 6 from J; bases not matched to a gene: 11. CDR1 is MGHDK and CDR2 is SYGVNS in the germline V gene. The CDR3 contains 15 residues. TCR beta CDR3 amplification used RNA transcripts. Second-round multiplex PCR came after first-round RT-PCR with HTBI primers. TCRdb re-analysed the multiplex PCR reads in MiXCR, keeping a single row per CDR3 protein. In the table there are under 60,000 distinct CDR3 sequences, more than 40% of which are singletons. The source is an adult woman with Graves' ophthalmopathy. Input material: peripheral blood. The chain is built from TRBV25-1 and TRBJ2-7, with TRBD2 matching over 12 bases. The CDR3 loop is CASGKMTSGGGEQYF. The CDR3 DNA reads TGTGCCAGCGGGAAAATGACTAGCGGGGGAGGCGAGCAGTACTTC.